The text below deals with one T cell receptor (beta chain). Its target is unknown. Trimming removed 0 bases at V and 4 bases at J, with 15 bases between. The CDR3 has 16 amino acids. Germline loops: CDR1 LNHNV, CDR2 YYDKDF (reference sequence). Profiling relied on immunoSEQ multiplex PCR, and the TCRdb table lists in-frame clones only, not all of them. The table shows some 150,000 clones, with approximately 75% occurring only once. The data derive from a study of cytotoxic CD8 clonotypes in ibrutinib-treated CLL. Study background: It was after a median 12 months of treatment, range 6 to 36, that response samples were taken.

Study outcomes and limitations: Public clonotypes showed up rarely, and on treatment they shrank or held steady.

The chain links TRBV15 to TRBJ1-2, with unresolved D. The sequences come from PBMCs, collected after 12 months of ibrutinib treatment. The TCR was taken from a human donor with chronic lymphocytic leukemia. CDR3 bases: TGTGCCACCAGCAGAGATTCTGGCCGTTCCATCTATGGCTACACCTTC. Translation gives CATSRDSGRSIYGYTF.